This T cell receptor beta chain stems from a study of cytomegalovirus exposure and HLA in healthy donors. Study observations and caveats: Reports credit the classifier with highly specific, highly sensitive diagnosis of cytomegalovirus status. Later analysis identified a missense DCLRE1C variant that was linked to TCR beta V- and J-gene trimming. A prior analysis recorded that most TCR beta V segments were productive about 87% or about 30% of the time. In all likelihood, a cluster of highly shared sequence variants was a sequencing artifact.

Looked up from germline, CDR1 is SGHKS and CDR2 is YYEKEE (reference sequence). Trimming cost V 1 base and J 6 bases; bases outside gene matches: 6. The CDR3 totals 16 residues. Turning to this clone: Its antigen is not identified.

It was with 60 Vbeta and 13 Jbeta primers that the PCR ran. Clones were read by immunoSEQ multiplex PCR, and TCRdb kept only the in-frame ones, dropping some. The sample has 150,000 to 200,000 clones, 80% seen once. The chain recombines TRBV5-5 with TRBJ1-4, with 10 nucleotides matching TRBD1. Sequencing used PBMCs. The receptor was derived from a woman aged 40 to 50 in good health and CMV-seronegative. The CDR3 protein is CASSLNSGQGYEKLFF. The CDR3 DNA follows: TGTGCCAGCAGCTTGAACTCGGGACAGGGGTATGAAAAACTGTTTTTT.